This T cell receptor beta chain is from a study of blood T cell repertoires in COVID-19. Study as a whole: Sample material is recorded as cDNA or gDNA derived from T cells, B-cell-depleted T cells, or PBMCs.

Participants had their cohort set by participant-reported clinical history. Trimming removed 2 bases from V and 5 bases from J, with 12 bases in between. Germline V gene data show CDR1 as GTSNPN and CDR2 as SVGIG (reference sequence). The CDR3 has 13 residues. The repertoire was sequenced with immunoSEQ multiplex PCR; TCRdb's copy has only in-frame clones and lacks some. The sample lists approximately 150,000 clones; about 85% were seen once. The source of this sequence is a woman aged 40 to 50 who had recovered from COVID-19. This sequence joins TRBV30 and TRBJ1-1; D remains unclear. The sample taken for sequencing was PBMCs or T cells enriched from blood (not recorded which). CDR3 DNA sequence: TGTGCCTGGAGTATACGGGTGGGTACTGAAGCTTTCTTT. Translating gives CAWSIRVGTEAFF.